The rows below give T cell receptor beta chains drawn from one sample of a study of blood T cell repertoires in COVID-19. TCRdb keeps only in-frame clones here, not all; method: immunoSEQ multiplex PCR. In the table there are around 230,000 clones, about four fifths of which are singletons. The sample taken for sequencing was peripheral blood. These receptors were taken from a woman of 80 years or more with acute or convalescent COVID-19. Both conserved end residues are part of each CDR3. A D gene is named only where the DNA matches it firmly. Not all rows give a size; the values are once, few, many and, for expanded clones, a class.

j_gene: TRBJ2-7
abundance: NA
d_gene: TRBD1
len: 16
v_gene: TRBV4-1
CDR3aa: CASSQGGQGTVYEQYF
CDR3nt: TGCGCCAGCAGCCAGGGAGGACAGGGGACAGTCTACGAGCAGTACTTC

j_gene: TRBJ1-4
abundance: NA
d_gene: NA
len: 15
v_gene: TRBV5-1
CDR3aa: CASSPDSSLYEKLFF
CDR3nt: TGCGCCAGCAGCCCTGACAGTTCCCTTTACGAAAAACTGTTTTTT

j_gene: TRBJ2-3
abundance: NA
d_gene: TRBD2
len: 14
v_gene: TRBV5-1
CDR3aa: CASSLGLDTDTQYF
CDR3nt: TGCGCCAGCAGCCTGGGACTAGACACAGATACGCAGTATTTT

j_gene: TRBJ1-2
abundance: few
d_gene: NA
len: 15
v_gene: TRBV5-5
CDR3aa: CASSSVPGTSPGYTF
CDR3nt: TGTGCCAGCAGCAGCGTCCCGGGAACCAGTCCGGGCTACACCTTC

j_gene: TRBJ1-2
abundance: NA
d_gene: NA
len: 14
v_gene: TRBV5-1
CDR3aa: CASSLGAWGTGYTF
CDR3nt: TGCGCCAGCAGTCTGGGAGCGTGGGGTACGGGCTACACCTTC

j_gene: TRBJ2-7
abundance: NA
d_gene: NA
len: 14
v_gene: TRBV5-5
CDR3aa: CASSLGPLSYEQYF
CDR3nt: TGTGCCAGCAGCTTGGGGCCTTTGTCCTACGAGCAGTACTTC

j_gene: TRBJ1-6
abundance: NA
d_gene: NA
len: 15
v_gene: TRBV7-3
CDR3aa: CASSEKSPPNSPLHF
CDR3nt: TGTGCCAGCAGCGAGAAGTCGCCTCCCAATTCACCCCTCCACTTT

j_gene: TRBJ1-5
abundance: NA
d_gene: TRBD1
len: 15
v_gene: TRBV6-6
CDR3aa: CASSDRPGGGEPQHF
CDR3nt: TGTGCCAGCAGCGACAGGCCAGGGGGCGGCGAGCCCCAGCATTTT

j_gene: TRBJ2-5
abundance: NA
d_gene: TRBD2
len: 15
v_gene: TRBV28
CDR3aa: CASSSGLPLGETQYF
CDR3nt: TGTGCCAGCAGTTCGGGACTACCCCTGGGAGAGACCCAGTACTTC

j_gene: TRBJ2-2
abundance: NA
d_gene: TRBD2
len: 16
v_gene: TRBV18
CDR3aa: CASSPVAGRNTGELFF
CDR3nt: TGTGCCAGCTCACCTGTAGCGGGTCGGAACACCGGGGAGCTGTTTTTT

j_gene: TRBJ1-2
abundance: NA
d_gene: NA
len: 14
v_gene: TRBV2
CDR3aa: CASSGLRGNYGYTF
CDR3nt: TGTGCCAGCAGTGGACTTAGGGGGAACTATGGCTACACCTTC

j_gene: TRBJ1-6
abundance: NA
d_gene: TRBD1
len: 14
v_gene: TRBV2
CDR3aa: CASSPTGLNSPLHF
CDR3nt: TGTGCCAGCAGTCCGACAGGGCTGAATTCACCCCTCCACTTT

j_gene: TRBJ2-7
abundance: few
d_gene: NA
len: 13
v_gene: TRBV29-1
CDR3aa: CSVLSRGGYEQYF
CDR3nt: TGCAGCGTCCTATCACGCGGAGGCTACGAGCAGTACTTC

j_gene: TRBJ2-1
abundance: NA
d_gene: TRBD2
len: 12
v_gene: TRBV10-3
CDR3aa: CAIMGSGNEQFF
CDR3nt: TGTGCCATCATGGGTAGCGGGAATGAGCAGTTCTTC

j_gene: TRBJ1-1
abundance: NA
d_gene: TRBD1
len: 16
v_gene: TRBV28
CDR3aa: CASSGPPGQGRTEAFF
CDR3nt: TGTGCCAGCAGCGGACCGCCGGGACAGGGAAGGACTGAAGCTTTCTTT

j_gene: TRBJ1-4
abundance: NA
d_gene: NA
len: 14
v_gene: TRBV7-2
CDR3aa: CASSPPGANEKLFF
CDR3nt: TGTGCCAGCAGCCCCCCCGGGGCTAATGAAAAACTGTTTTTT

j_gene: TRBJ2-7
abundance: NA
d_gene: NA
len: 15
v_gene: TRBV3-1/TRBV3-2
CDR3aa: CASSQAGHGLYEQYF
CDR3nt: TGTGCCAGCAGCCAAGCGGGACATGGCCTTTACGAGCAGTACTTC

j_gene: TRBJ1-1
abundance: NA
d_gene: NA
len: 14
v_gene: TRBV7-9
CDR3aa: CASSLTGIGTEAFF
CDR3nt: TGTGCCAGCAGCTTAACGGGGATAGGGACTGAAGCTTTCTTT

j_gene: TRBJ1-5
abundance: NA
d_gene: NA
len: 15
v_gene: TRBV30
CDR3aa: CAWSGGHTSNQPQHF
CDR3nt: TGTGCCTGGAGTGGGGGACATACGAGCAATCAGCCCCAGCATTTT

j_gene: TRBJ1-6
abundance: NA
d_gene: NA
len: 14
v_gene: TRBV19
CDR3aa: CASSHLGGNSPLHF
CDR3nt: TGTGCCAGTAGTCACCTCGGAGGGAATTCACCCCTCCACTTT

j_gene: TRBJ1-5
abundance: NA
d_gene: NA
len: 16
v_gene: TRBV19
CDR3aa: CASSIQGHSSNQPQHF
CDR3nt: TGTGCCAGTAGTATCCAGGGACATTCTAGCAATCAGCCCCAGCATTTT

j_gene: TRBJ2-1
abundance: NA
d_gene: NA
len: 16
v_gene: TRBV1
CDR3aa: CTSSPSDSVTSHEQFF
CDR3nt: TGCACCAGCAGCCCGTCGGACTCGGTTACAAGCCATGAGCAGTTCTTC

j_gene: TRBJ1-6
abundance: NA
d_gene: NA
len: 16
v_gene: TRBV12-5
CDR3aa: CAPPTTRDNPPSPLHF
CDR3nt: TGTGCTCCTCCGACGACCCGGGACAATCCTCCTTCACCCCTCCACTTT

j_gene: TRBJ1-2
abundance: once
d_gene: NA
len: 14
v_gene: TRBV5-4
CDR3aa: CASSLERNVYGYTF
CDR3nt: TGTGCCAGCAGCTTGGAGAGGAATGTCTATGGCTACACCTTC

j_gene: TRBJ1-2
abundance: NA
d_gene: NA
len: 15
v_gene: TRBV27
CDR3aa: CASMRAGYPNYGYTF
CDR3nt: TGTGCCAGCATGAGGGCCGGATATCCTAACTATGGCTACACCTTC

j_gene: TRBJ1-5
abundance: NA
d_gene: NA
len: 13
v_gene: TRBV6-5
CDR3aa: CASRTGMDQPQHF
CDR3nt: TGTGCCAGCAGAACAGGGATGGATCAGCCCCAGCATTTT

j_gene: TRBJ1-5
abundance: NA
d_gene: NA
len: 14
v_gene: TRBV24-1
CDR3aa: CATSVGGGNQPQHF
CDR3nt: TGTGCCACCAGTGTGGGAGGGGGCAATCAGCCCCAGCATTTT

j_gene: TRBJ1-3
abundance: once
d_gene: NA
len: 14
v_gene: TRBV9
CDR3aa: CASTQGVSGNTIYF
CDR3nt: TGTGCCAGCACGCAGGGCGTCTCTGGAAACACCATATATTTT

j_gene: TRBJ1-4
abundance: NA
d_gene: TRBD1
len: 13
v_gene: TRBV2
CDR3aa: CASIRDRGEKLFF
CDR3nt: TGTGCCAGCATCCGGGACAGAGGTGAAAAACTGTTTTTT

j_gene: TRBJ2-1
abundance: once
d_gene: TRBD2
len: 17
v_gene: TRBV5-4
CDR3aa: CASSGQTSDGSYNEQFF
CDR3nt: TGTGCCAGCAGCGGCCAGACTAGCGATGGGTCCTACAATGAGCAGTTCTTC

j_gene: TRBJ2-1
abundance: NA
d_gene: NA
len: 11
v_gene: TRBV20-1
CDR3aa: CSARAGTKQFF
CDR3nt: TGCAGTGCTAGGGCTGGGACAAAGCAGTTCTTC

j_gene: TRBJ2-5
abundance: NA
d_gene: TRBD2
len: 16
v_gene: TRBV28
CDR3aa: CASTSRRGGKKETQYF
CDR3nt: TGTGCCAGCACGTCGAGGCGGGGGGGCAAGAAAGAGACCCAGTACTTC

j_gene: TRBJ2-2
abundance: NA
d_gene: TRBD1
len: 16
v_gene: TRBV5-1
CDR3aa: CASSGTGGSGTGELFF
CDR3nt: TGCGCCAGCAGCGGAACAGGGGGCAGCGGCACCGGGGAGCTGTTTTTT

j_gene: TRBJ2-2
abundance: NA
d_gene: TRBD2
len: 16
v_gene: TRBV7-8
CDR3aa: CASSPKASGNTGELFF
CDR3nt: TGTGCCAGCAGCCCAAAGGCTAGCGGTAACACCGGGGAGCTGTTTTTT

j_gene: TRBJ2-4
abundance: few
d_gene: TRBD2
len: 19
v_gene: TRBV7-2
CDR3aa: CASSSQAVWLGVPGGIQYF
CDR3nt: TGTGCCAGCAGCTCTCAGGCCGTTTGGCTGGGGGTCCCGGGGGGCATTCAGTACTTC

j_gene: TRBJ2-2
abundance: NA
d_gene: NA
len: 15
v_gene: TRBV3-1/TRBV3-2
CDR3aa: CASSRGGLNTGELFF
CDR3nt: TGTGCCAGCAGCCGTGGGGGACTGAACACCGGGGAGCTGTTTTTT

j_gene: TRBJ1-1
abundance: once
d_gene: NA
len: 14
v_gene: TRBV30
CDR3aa: CAWSATASDTEAFF
CDR3nt: TGTGCCTGGAGTGCTACAGCTTCCGACACTGAAGCTTTCTTT

j_gene: TRBJ2-3
abundance: NA
d_gene: NA
len: 17
v_gene: TRBV28
CDR3aa: CASSFVAGPRSADTQYF
CDR3nt: TGTGCCAGCAGTTTTGTTGCGGGGCCCCGAAGCGCAGATACGCAGTATTTT

j_gene: TRBJ2-2
abundance: NA
d_gene: NA
len: 18
v_gene: TRBV7-6
CDR3aa: CASSSVRHGQTNTGELFF
CDR3nt: TGTGCCAGCAGCTCCGTTCGACATGGACAGACGAACACCGGGGAGCTGTTTTTT

j_gene: TRBJ1-1
abundance: NA
d_gene: NA
len: 14
v_gene: TRBV7-9
CDR3aa: CASSLRATTTEAFF
CDR3nt: TGTGCCAGCAGCCTGCGGGCCACTACCACTGAAGCTTTCTTT

j_gene: TRBJ1-1
abundance: NA
d_gene: NA
len: 12
v_gene: TRBV28
CDR3aa: CASRTLNTEAFF
CDR3nt: TGTGCCAGCAGAACATTGAACACTGAAGCTTTCTTT

j_gene: TRBJ2-7
abundance: NA
d_gene: NA
len: 13
v_gene: TRBV28
CDR3aa: CASSFGRGYEQYF
CDR3nt: TGTGCCAGCAGTTTCGGACGCGGGTACGAGCAGTACTTC

j_gene: TRBJ2-1
abundance: NA
d_gene: TRBD1
len: 15
v_gene: TRBV5-1
CDR3aa: CASSSGQGTYNEQFF
CDR3nt: TGCGCCAGCAGCTCGGGACAGGGGACCTACAATGAGCAGTTCTTC

j_gene: TRBJ2-2
abundance: once
d_gene: TRBD2
len: 17
v_gene: TRBV19
CDR3aa: CASISGTSGGETGELFF
CDR3nt: TGTGCCAGTATCTCCGGGACTAGCGGGGGGGAGACCGGGGAGCTGTTTTTT

j_gene: TRBJ2-1
abundance: NA
d_gene: TRBD2
len: 13
v_gene: TRBV29-1
CDR3aa: CSATSGGYNEQFF
CDR3nt: TGCAGCGCCACTAGCGGGGGGTACAATGAGCAGTTCTTC

j_gene: TRBJ1-2
abundance: NA
d_gene: NA
len: 15
v_gene: TRBV19
CDR3aa: CASRSTRASLYGYTF
CDR3nt: TGTGCCAGTAGAAGCACCAGGGCCTCCCTCTATGGCTACACCTTC

j_gene: TRBJ2-1
abundance: NA
d_gene: NA
len: 13
v_gene: TRBV27
CDR3aa: CASSLQEGFEQFF
CDR3nt: TGTGCCAGCAGTTTACAGGAGGGGTTTGAGCAGTTCTTC

j_gene: TRBJ1-5
abundance: NA
d_gene: NA
len: 15
v_gene: TRBV2
CDR3aa: CASSEAGTANQPQHF
CDR3nt: TGTGCCAGCAGTGAAGCCGGGACTGCGAATCAGCCCCAGCATTTT

j_gene: TRBJ2-3
abundance: NA
d_gene: TRBD1
len: 16
v_gene: TRBV12-5
CDR3aa: CASGSDRGWETDTQYF
CDR3nt: TGTGCTAGTGGTTCGGACAGGGGGTGGGAAACAGATACGCAGTATTTT

j_gene: TRBJ1-2
abundance: NA
d_gene: NA
len: 12
v_gene: TRBV7-9
CDR3aa: CASSRGEGGNTF
CDR3nt: TGTGCCAGCAGCCGAGGTGAAGGGGGAAACACCTTC

j_gene: TRBJ1-5
abundance: NA
d_gene: NA
len: 16
v_gene: TRBV19
CDR3aa: CASAPGTRDSNQPQHF
CDR3nt: TGTGCCAGTGCGCCCGGGACACGAGATAGCAATCAGCCCCAGCATTTT

j_gene: TRBJ2-7
abundance: NA
d_gene: TRBD2
len: 15
v_gene: TRBV18
CDR3aa: CASDESGGSSYEQYF
CDR3nt: TGTGCCAGCGACGAGAGTGGCGGGAGCTCCTACGAGCAGTACTTC

j_gene: TRBJ2-7
abundance: NA
d_gene: NA
len: 16
v_gene: TRBV28
CDR3aa: CASSANGQLFSYEQYF
CDR3nt: TGTGCCAGCAGTGCTAATGGGCAACTCTTCTCCTACGAGCAGTACTTC

j_gene: TRBJ1-6
abundance: NA
d_gene: TRBD1
len: 15
v_gene: TRBV5-6
CDR3aa: CASSLGVTGHSPLHF
CDR3nt: TGTGCCAGCAGCTTGGGAGTGACAGGGCATTCACCCCTCCACTTT

j_gene: TRBJ1-5
abundance: NA
d_gene: TRBD1
len: 16
v_gene: TRBV19
CDR3aa: CASSIRGTYSNQPQHF
CDR3nt: TGTGCCAGTAGTATCAGGGGGACTTATAGCAATCAGCCCCAGCATTTT

j_gene: TRBJ1-4
abundance: NA
d_gene: TRBD1
len: 15
v_gene: TRBV18
CDR3aa: CASSPRTGSYEKLFF
CDR3nt: TGTGCCAGCTCACCAAGGACAGGGTCTTATGAAAAACTGTTTTTT

j_gene: TRBJ2-3
abundance: NA
d_gene: NA
len: 15
v_gene: TRBV2
CDR3aa: CASKHEQGSTDTQYF
CDR3nt: TGTGCCAGCAAGCACGAACAGGGAAGCACAGATACGCAGTATTTT